The 17 T cell receptor beta chains given below trace back to one sample, sequenced in a study of T cells after posttransplantation cyclophosphamide. The data were produced by immunoSEQ multiplex PCR, yet TCRdb's version contains in-frame clones alone and is incomplete. Found here are roughly 4,700 clones, 76% of them singletons; the top ten hold around 34%. Cyclophosphamide on days +3 and +4 followed busulfan-fludarabine conditioning and a marrow graft. Source: PBMCs, taken after allogeneic stem cell transplant with posttransplant cyclophosphamide. Receptors were obtained from a male patient aged 40 to 55 who received an allogeneic stem cell transplant from a related donor, was CMV-positive, and had acute and chronic GVHD. Some T cells may originate from the graft donor.

This clone came up once. CDR3 residues: CASSLDRSGNTIYF. In nucleotides, the CDR3 is TGCGCCAGCAGCCTAGACAGATCTGGAAACACCATATATTTT. This chain uses TRBV5-1 with TRBJ1-3; D might be TRBD1 (5 bases). Trimming stripped 4 bases from V and 1 base from J, with 9 bases between. Germline V lookup: CDR1 SGHRS, CDR2 YFSETQ. CDR3 length equals 14 residues.

The chain employs TRBV6-5 and TRBJ2-7; 15 bases match TRBD2. With 6 bases clipped from V and 4 bases from J, the junction kept 4 bases outside the gene matches. Germline CDR1 reads MNHEY; CDR2 reads SVGAGI. This CDR3 is 15 amino acids long. CDR3: CASSPGTSGRYEQYF. DNA of the CDR3: TGTGCCAGCAGCCCCGGGACTAGCGGGAGGTACGAGCAGTACTTC.

The chain is built from TRBV2 and TRBJ2-3; 10 nucleotides line up with TRBD2. After removal of 7 bases from V and 2 bases from J, the junction contained 6 bases not matched to a gene. Germline V CDR1 and CDR2: SNHLY, FYNNEI. The CDR3 has 15 residues. The CDR3 coding sequence is TGTGCCAGCACGCCCGGGACTAGCGTCACAGATACGCAGTATTTT. It translates to CASTPGTSVTDTQYF.

The V gene is TRBV5-8, the J gene TRBJ2-5, with TRBD2 matching over 8 bases. The CDR3 extends over 15 amino acids. V lost 0 bases to trimming and J lost 13 bases; unmatched junction nucleotides: 14. In germline, CDR1 is SGHTS, CDR2 YDEGEE. Here the CDR3 DNA reads TGTGCCAGCAGCTTGGCTTCCGAGGCGCGGGAGGCCGGGTACTTC. Its translation is CASSLASEAREAGYF.

The rearrangement joins TRBV5-1 to TRBJ2-1; 11 nucleotides line up with TRBD1. The CDR3 covers 15 residues. Trimming took 2 bases from V and 7 from J; bases not matched to a gene: 5. Looked up from germline, CDR1 is SGHRS and CDR2 is YFSETQ. In DNA form, the CDR3 reads TGCGCCAGCAGCTTCGGACAGGGGGCAAGGAATGAGCAGTTCTTC. Protein sequence: CASSFGQGARNEQFF.

V usage is TRBV7-2 and J usage is TRBJ1-5, with D unresolved. Trimming removed 5 bases at V and 1 base at J, with 12 bases between. CDR3 length: 15 residues. Germline CDR1 and CDR2: SGHTA and FQGNSA. CDR3 sequence reads: CASSPMDLSNQPQHF. The CDR3 DNA follows: TGTGCCAGCAGCCCCATGGACTTGAGCAATCAGCCCCAGCATTTT. Full variable domain (missing parts from reference TRBV7-2 and TRBJ1-5): GAGVSQSPSNKVTEKGKDVELRCDPISGHTALYWYRQSLGQGLEFLIYFQGNSAPDKSGLPSDRFSAERTGGSVSTLTIQRTQQEDSAVYLCASSPMDLSNQPQHFGDGTRLSIL.

This clone occurred once. V usage is TRBV30 and J usage is TRBJ2-2; tentatively, D is TRBD1 (6 bases). Trimming took 5 bases from V and 6 from J, leaving 13 bases between them. This CDR3 contains 13 residues. Germline V gives CDR1 GTSNPN, CDR2 SVGIG (reference sequence). Here the CDR3 DNA reads TGTGCCTGGGCAGGGGCGAGCGCCGGGGAGCTGTTTTTT. Its protein is CAWAGASAGELFF. The full variable domain, with the rest looked up from reference TRBV30 and TRBJ2-2, is SQTIHQWPATLVQPVGSPLSLECTVEGTSNPNLYWYRQAAGRGLQLLFYSVGIGQISSEVPQNLSASRPQDRQFILSSKKLLLSDSGFYLCAWAGASAGELFFGEGSRLTVL.

The V gene is TRBV11-3, the J gene TRBJ2-5; TRBD2 matches 8 bases. With 5 bases clipped from V and 4 bases from J, the junction kept 12 bases outside the gene matches. The CDR3 sequence is 16 residues long. Looked up from germline, CDR1 is SGHNT and CDR2 is YENEEA. The chain's CDR3 is CASSNPGLVHGETQYF. The CDR3 nucleotides are TGTGCCAGCAGCAACCCGGGACTAGTTCATGGAGAGACCCAGTACTTC.

This clone was observed a few times. This sequence joins TRBV9 and TRBJ2-1, with 10 bases fitting TRBD2. The CDR3 has 15 residues. The germline CDR1 and CDR2 sequences are SGDLS and YYNGEE. Unmatched junction bases numbered 0, after V lost 0 bases and J lost 3 bases. CDR3 loop: CASSVGLAGYNEQFF. The CDR3 nucleotides read TGTGCCAGCAGCGTAGGACTAGCGGGCTACAATGAGCAGTTCTTC.

The chain recombines TRBV5-5 with TRBJ2-7, with D tentatively TRBD2 (5 bases). The germline V and J ends were trimmed by 5 bases and 6 bases, with 18 bases remaining between them. The CDR3 sequence is 14 residues long. Germline CDR1 is SGHKS and CDR2 is YYEKEE (reference sequence). The chain's CDR3 is CASSLMWQEAEQYF. The CDR3, as DNA: TGTGCCAGCAGTCTGATGTGGCAGGAGGCCGAGCAGTACTTC. Combining the CDR3 with reference TRBV5-5 and TRBJ2-7 gives the whole variable domain DAGVTQSPTHLIKTRGQQVTLRCSPISGHKSVSWYQQVLGQGPQFIFQYYEKEERGRGNFPDRFSARQFPNYSSELNVNALLLGDSALYLCASSLMWQEAEQYFGPGTRLTVT.

This clone appeared a few times. The chain carries TRBV18 and TRBJ2-3; TRBD2 might be the D (5 bases). CDR3 size: 14 residues. CDR1 KGHSH and CDR2 LQKENI come from the germline V gene. The V end lost 6 bases, the J end lost 2 bases, and 12 bases lay between the germline ends. Written as DNA, the CDR3 is TGTGCCAGCTCCGGACTCTCCTTCACAGATACGCAGTATTTT. Its protein is CASSGLSFTDTQYF.

The rearrangement links TRBV29-1 to TRBJ1-3, with 7 nucleotides matching TRBD1. The CDR3 is 17 residues long. Per the germline V gene, CDR1 is SQVTM and CDR2 is ANQGSEA. The ends lost 2 bases at V and 0 bases at J; junction bases unmatched: 10. Here the CDR3 reads CSVELTGRTPSGNTIYF. Written as DNA, the CDR3 is TGCAGCGTTGAATTGACAGGGCGAACCCCCTCTGGAAACACCATATATTTT. The full variable domain, in which reference TRBV29-1 and TRBJ1-3 provide the parts outside the CDR3, is SAVISQKPSRDICQRGTSLTIQCQVDSQVTMMFWYRQQPGQSLTLIATANQGSEATYESGFVIDKFPISRPNLTFSTLTVSNMSPEDSSIYLCSVELTGRTPSGNTIYFGEGSWLTVV.

The chain combines TRBV15 with TRBJ2-5; TRBD1 agrees at 9 bases. The trim removed 0 bases at V and 5 bases at J, leaving 4 bases unmatched. Germline V CDR1 and CDR2: LNHNV, YYDKDF (reference sequence). CDR3 length: 15 residues. This CDR3 reads CATSRDTGGYETQYF. CDR3 in DNA: TGTGCCACCAGCAGAGATACAGGGGGCTACGAGACCCAGTACTTC.

The rearrangement uses TRBV4-1 and TRBJ2-5, with D perhaps TRBD2 (6 bases). The CDR3 is 14 amino acids. Trimming took 3 bases from V and 9 from J, leaving 17 bases between them. Germline V gene data show CDR1 as MGHRA and CDR2 as YSYEKL. The CDR3 protein is CASSQGTSTSAQYF. The CDR3 bases are TGCGCCAGCAGCCAGGGGACTTCAACATCGGCCCAGTACTTC.

J is TRBJ2-2 and V is TRBV29-1, with a tentative D call TRBD1 (6 bases). CDR1 SQVTM and CDR2 ANQGSEA come from the germline V gene. Trimming removed 1 base at V and 6 bases at J, with 12 bases between. This CDR3 is 14 amino acids long. The CDR3 here is CSVEVGTLSGELFF. The CDR3 DNA reads as TGCAGCGTTGAAGTAGGGACATTATCCGGGGAGCTGTTTTTT.

This chain uses TRBV6-1 with TRBJ1-2, with 7 bases that match TRBD1. V shed 4 bases and J 4 bases; nucleotides not matched to a gene: 9. The CDR3 consists of 15 residues. Germline V gene data show CDR1 as MNHNS and CDR2 as SASEGT. CDR3: CASSAETGLGYGYTF. CDR3 in DNA: TGTGCCAGCAGTGCGGAGACAGGGTTAGGCTATGGCTACACCTTC.

This chain uses TRBV4-3 with TRBJ2-5; 9 positions agree with TRBD2. CDR1 is LGHNA and CDR2 is YSLEER in the germline V gene. This CDR3 region has 17 residues. V gave up 0 bases and J gave up 2 bases; unmatched junction bases: 7. CDR3 DNA: TGCGCCAGCAGCCAAGACGGTCCGACTAGCGGTCAAGAGACCCAGTACTTC. It is translated as CASSQDGPTSGQETQYF.